Only one count was recorded for the clone carrying this T cell receptor beta chain. These data belong to a study of blood T cell repertoires in COVID-19. Study summary: Specimens from acute and convalescent COVID-19 originated in the United States, Italy and Spain. From T cells, B-cell-depleted T cells, or PBMCs came the material, which was cDNA or gDNA.

V gave up 3 bases and J gave up 5 bases, with 20 bases separating them. The germline CDR1 and CDR2 sequences are KGHSH and LQKENI. This CDR3 has 16 residues. In the source study's methods: Estimation of nucleated cell counts relied on the amplification of reference gene primers. Only in-frame clones appear in the TCRdb table, and some are missing; sequencing was by immunoSEQ multiplex PCR. Clone size and V and J calls were adopted from that table, with D and trimming inferred from the DNA. Of over 300,000 clones listed, 86% were seen once; the top ten hold around 1.6%. The TCR sequence derives from a woman aged 50 to 60 with acute or convalescent COVID-19. Sequencing was performed on peripheral blood. The chain carries TRBV18 and TRBJ2-7; D may be TRBD1 (6 bases). The CDR3 DNA sequence: TGTGCCAGCTCACCGCTACGTCCGGGACAAGCCAACGAGCAGTACTTC. It is translated as CASSPLRPGQANEQYF.